This section outlines one T cell receptor (beta chain) sequence together with its context. Looked up from germline, CDR1 is LNHDA and CDR2 is SQIVND (reference sequence). The V end was cut by 3 bases, the J end by 0 bases, with 27 bases between. The CDR3 is made up of 20 amino acids. The authors' processing: Using reference gene primer amplification, nucleated cell counts were estimated. Some clones are missing from TCRdb's copy, which holds only in-frame ones; the method was immunoSEQ multiplex PCR. The V and J calls and clone size were taken over from that table, and D and trimming were inferred from the DNA. This table holds 150,000 or so clones, roughly 88% found once. The data derive from a study of blood T cell repertoires in COVID-19. Study-wide context: PBMCs, B-cell-depleted T cells, or T cells provided the cDNA or gDNA that made up the material.

V is TRBV19 and J is TRBJ2-7; tentative D call: TRBD1 (6 bases). Source material: peripheral blood. The origin of this receptor is an older woman with acute or convalescent COVID-19. The CDR3 coding sequence is TGTGCCAGTAGTATGCTTAAACTGGACGTAAAAAGGACAGCCTCCTACGAGCAGTACTTC. This sequence encodes CASSMLKLDVKRTASYEQYF.